The TCR beta chain described here comes from a study of blood T cell repertoires in COVID-19. Study details: Both acute and convalescent COVID-19 samples were obtained from the United States, Italy and Spain.

In the original workflow: Amplification with reference gene primers provided the estimates of nucleated cell counts. This table comes from immunoSEQ multiplex PCR, and its TCRdb copy is limited to in-frame clones, with some not included. The V and J calls and clone size were taken over from that table, and D and trimming were inferred from the DNA. The table records about 190,000 clones, roughly 80% of them present only once. CDR1 SGHKS and CDR2 YYEKEE come from the germline V gene (reference sequence). The CDR3 sequence is 14 residues long. The V end lost 1 base, the J end lost 6 bases, and 10 bases lay between the germline ends.

The rearrangement joins TRBV5-5 to TRBJ2-2; D possibly corresponds to TRBD1 (5 bases). The TCR was taken from a man in his 60s with active or convalescent COVID-19. Source material: peripheral blood. The CDR3 protein is CASSLQGDPGELFF. The CDR3 DNA follows: TGTGCCAGCAGCTTGCAGGGTGACCCCGGGGAGCTGTTTTTT.